This entry concerns a single TCR beta chain. This record belongs to a study of early T cells in non-severe SARS-CoV-2 infection. TCRdb redid the calling of the 5' RACE reads with MiXCR, one entry per CDR3 protein. The sample includes about 90,000 distinct CDR3 sequences, over 13% of them seen just once. V dropped 5 bases and J dropped 5 bases, with 15 bases sitting between them. The CDR3 has 14 amino acids. The specimen sequenced was whole blood. This clonotype was sampled from an adult who was a healthcare worker with PCR-confirmed SARS-CoV-2 infection or an uninfected control (not recorded which). The V and J genes are TRBV12-3 or TRBV12-4 and TRBJ1-2; no firm D call. DNA for the CDR3: TGTGCCAGCAGTCCCCCCACGGCGGGATATGGCTACACCTTC. Translated: CASSPPTAGYGYTF.